This T cell receptor beta chain was identified during a study of chemoradiotherapy in HPV16-positive cancers. Study-wide context: Candidate HPV-specific T-cell clones and common TCR motifs came from functional assays in a couple of HPV16-positive patients.

Study-wide results and caveats: Better recurrence-free survival went with HPV-responsive T-cell expansion in HPV16-positive patients.

Sequencing used immunoSEQ multiplex PCR; TCRdb keeps in-frame clones, though not all of them. The table has 7,000 to 9,500 clones, roughly 80% seen once. This CDR3 region has 14 residues. In germline, CDR1 is SGHTA, CDR2 FQGNSA. The germline V and J ends were trimmed by 1 base and 1 base, with 8 bases remaining between them. This clone was seen a handful of times. Its target is not known. The sample was acquired from a patient who underwent chemoradiotherapy. The chain carries TRBV7-2 and TRBJ2-7, with a weak D call TRBD2 (5 bases). This receptor was obtained from a human donor with HPV-associated anogenital cancer. The CDR3 DNA follows: TGTGCCAGCAGCTTAGTAAGCGGTTCCTACGAGCAGTACTTC. Its translation: CASSLVSGSYEQYF.